The 16 T cell receptor beta chains in this list originate from one sample, sequenced in a study of preoperative IRX-2 immunotherapy in early breast cancer. This table comes from immunoSEQ multiplex PCR, and its TCRdb copy is limited to in-frame clones, with some not included. The table shows 6,500 to 9,500 clones, with 80% occurring only once. The treatment: preoperative locoregional IRX-2 cytokine immunotherapy. The material sequenced was tumor tissue, taken after IRX-2 immunotherapy. These receptors all come from a human donor with breast cancer.

The rearrangement joins TRBV18 to TRBJ2-2; possibly TRBD2 for D (5 bases). V lost 3 bases and J 0 bases, leaving 11 bases between the germline ends. The germline gives CDR1 KGHSH, CDR2 LQKENI. This CDR3 region has 16 residues. DNA of the CDR3: TGTGCCAGCTCACCCTTAAGCGGTGCGAACACCGGGGAGCTGTTTTTT. Protein product: CASSPLSGANTGELFF.

By frequency in the sample, this clone is medium-sized. This chain joins TRBV11-3 and TRBJ2-7, with 10 bases lining up with TRBD1. Germline assignment: CDR1 SGHNT and CDR2 YENEEA. Unmatched junction bases numbered 4, after V lost 1 base and J lost 1 base. CDR3 size: 16 residues. CDR3 region: CASSLVEGQGSYEQYF. CDR3 bases: TGTGCCAGCAGCTTAGTAGAGGGACAGGGGTCCTACGAGCAGTACTTC.

The CDR3 sequence is CASSVQVGSEAFF. CDR3 in DNA: TGTGCCAGCAGTGTGCAAGTAGGATCTGAAGCTTTCTTT. This rearrangement joins TRBV6-8 to TRBJ1-1; D uncertain. This CDR3 region has 13 residues. Germline CDR1 and CDR2: MNHGY and SAAAGT. The V and J ends lost 5 bases and 6 bases respectively, with 13 bases between them.

The chain carries TRBV6-8 and TRBJ2-5; TRBD1 matches at 7 bases. The germline gives CDR1 MNHGY, CDR2 SAAAGT. The CDR3 has 14 amino acids. Trimming took 7 bases from V and 1 from J; bases not matched to a gene: 6. The CDR3 DNA sequence: TGTGCCAGCAAGGGGGCTATCTCCCAAGAGACCCAGTACTTC. Amino acids: CASKGAISQETQYF.

The genes are TRBV6-8 and TRBJ1-1, with 9 bases aligning to TRBD1. V lost 10 bases to trimming and J lost 3 bases; unmatched junction nucleotides: 6. Germline V lookup: CDR1 MNHGY, CDR2 SAAAGT. The CDR3 runs 13 residues. This CDR3 reads CAIDRGWDTEAFF. CDR3 bases: TGTGCCATCGACAGGGGGTGGGACACTGAAGCTTTCTTT.

This clone was counted once. X shows a residue whose base was not read or is ambiguous. The rearrangement links TRBV6-8 to TRBJ1-3; D is possibly TRBD1 (5 bases). Germline assignment: CDR1 MNHGY and CDR2 SAAAGT. This CDR3 is 17 amino acids long. V was shortened by 7 bases and J by 2 bases, with 21 bases between the two germline ends. The chain's CDR3 is CASTGVIWTXPGNTIYF. As DNA, the CDR3 is TGTGCCAGCACGGGGGTCATCTGGACARGGCCTGGAAACACCATATATTTT.

The chain has TRBV28 and TRBJ1-1; D ambiguous. CDR1 and CDR2 (germline): MDHEN, SYDVKM. This CDR3 is 12 amino acids long. V lost 2 bases, J lost 3 bases, and 4 bases lay in between. In DNA, the CDR3 is TGTGCCAGCAGTTTAAGGTACACTGAAGCTTTCTTT. Translating it yields CASSLRYTEAFF. Full variable domain (missing parts from reference TRBV28 and TRBJ1-1): DVKVTQSSRYLVKRTGEKVFLECVQDMDHENMFWYRQDPGLGLRLIYFSYDVKMKEKGDIPEGYSVSREKKERFSLILESASTNQTSMYLCASSLRYTEAFFGQGTRLTVV.

The chain has TRBV19 and TRBJ2-3; D gene ambiguous. The CDR3 consists of 13 residues. CDR1 is LNHDA, CDR2 SQIVND, per germline (reference sequence). Trimming pared 5 bases from V and 2 bases from J, leaving 8 bases between. The CDR3 coding sequence is TGTGCCAGTAGTGTAGCTTACACAGATACGCAGTATTTT. It encodes CASSVAYTDTQYF.

The V and J genes are TRBV11-3 and TRBJ2-1, with 9 bases aligning to TRBD1. V lost 5 bases to trimming and J lost 5 bases; unmatched junction nucleotides: 10. Germline V gene sequence: CDR1 SGHNT, CDR2 YENEEA. The CDR3 spans 16 residues. CDR3 sequence: CASSKQQGALNNEQFF. DNA of the CDR3: TGTGCCAGCAGCAAGCAACAGGGGGCTCTTAACAATGAGCAGTTCTTC.

The chain employs TRBV12-5 and TRBJ1-5, with D possibly TRBD1 on 5 matching bases. The CDR3 runs 15 residues. Germline V gene lookup returns CDR1 LGHNT and CDR2 FRNRAP. CDR3 loop: CAQTSGLYSNQPQHF. CDR3 bases: TGTGCCCAAACATCAGGGCTCTATAGCAATCAGCCCCAGCATTTT.

In its sample, this clone ranks as medium-sized. The chain combines TRBV6-8 with TRBJ1-2, with 7 bases lining up with TRBD1. V shed 6 bases and J 7 bases; nucleotides not matched to a gene: 14. Germline values: CDR1 MNHGY, CDR2 SAAAGT. The CDR3 consists of 15 residues. In DNA form, the CDR3 reads TGTGCCAGCAGGCGCCAGTCAGGGGGAAAGGGTGGCTACACCTTC. Its translation: CASRRQSGGKGGYTF.

The chain recombines TRBV6-4 with TRBJ2-5; D assignment may be TRBD1 or TRBD2 (6 bases each). The V gene lost 5 bases and the J gene lost 0 bases, with 19 bases spanning the gap. Germline-derived CDR1 and CDR2 are MRHNA and SNTAGT. The CDR3 is 17 amino acids. The CDR3 reads CASSYPERGRYQETQYF. As DNA, the CDR3 is TGTGCCAGCAGTTACCCCGAACGGGGGCGGTACCAAGAGACCCAGTACTTC.

The chain joins TRBV11-3 to TRBJ2-7; 7 bases agree with TRBD1. The germline V gene encodes CDR1 SGHNT and CDR2 YENEEA. V was clipped by 4 bases and J by 5 bases; unmatched bases: 11. CDR3 length equals 15 residues. DNA of the CDR3: TGTGCCAGCAGCTGGAACCGGGACAGTGGGCACGAGCAGTACTTC. It translates to CASSWNRDSGHEQYF.

The chain uses TRBV19 and TRBJ1-5; D unclear. Per germline, CDR1 LNHDA and CDR2 SQIVND (reference sequence). Trimming pared 0 bases from V and 6 bases from J, leaving 12 bases between. The CDR3 has 15 amino acids. CDR3: CASSIEGLATQPQHF. The DNA for the CDR3 is TGTGCCAGTAGTATAGAGGGGTTGGCCACTCAGCCCCAGCATTTT.

The rearrangement joins TRBV28 to TRBJ2-7; a weak D match, TRBD2 (5 bases). Germline V CDR1 and CDR2: MDHEN, SYDVKM. The CDR3 length is 13 residues. With 5 bases removed from V and 1 base from J, the gap between germline ends came to 9 bases. CDR3 amino acids: CASSLAASYEQYF. CDR3 sequence (DNA): TGTGCCAGCAGTCTAGCTGCATCCTACGAGCAGTACTTC.

J is TRBJ2-1 and V is TRBV11-3; 13 bases match TRBD2. This CDR3 region has 15 residues. Germline assignment: CDR1 SGHNT and CDR2 YENEEA. V shed 4 bases and J 8 bases; nucleotides not matched to a gene: 5. The CDR3: CASSYTSGGAHEQFF. The CDR3 bases are TGTGCCAGCAGCTATACTAGCGGGGGGGCCCATGAGCAGTTCTTC. The full variable domain, in which reference TRBV11-3 and TRBJ2-1 provide the parts outside the CDR3, is EAGVVQSPRYKIIEKKQPVAFWCNPISGHNTLYWYLQNLGQGPELLIRYENEEAVDDSQLPKDRFSAERLKGVDSTLKIQPAELGDSAVYLCASSYTSGGAHEQFFGPGTRLTVL.